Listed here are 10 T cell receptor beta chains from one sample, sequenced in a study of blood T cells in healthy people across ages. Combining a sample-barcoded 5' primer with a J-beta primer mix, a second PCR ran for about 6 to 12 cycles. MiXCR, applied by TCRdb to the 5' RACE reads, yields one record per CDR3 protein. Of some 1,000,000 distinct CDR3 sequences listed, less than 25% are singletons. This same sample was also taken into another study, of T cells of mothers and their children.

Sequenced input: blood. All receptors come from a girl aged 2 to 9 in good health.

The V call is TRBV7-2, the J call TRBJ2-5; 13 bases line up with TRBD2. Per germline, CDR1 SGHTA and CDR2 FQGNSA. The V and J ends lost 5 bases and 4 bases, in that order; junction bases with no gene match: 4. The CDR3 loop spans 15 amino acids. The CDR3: CASSKGLAGIETQYF. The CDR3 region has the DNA TGTGCCAGCAGCAAGGGACTAGCGGGAATAGAGACCCAGTACTTC.

This chain's CDR3 is CASSFERVNTEAFF. In DNA, the CDR3 is TGTGCCAGCAGCTTTGAACGAGTGAACACTGAAGCTTTCTTT. The V and J genes are TRBV11-3 and TRBJ1-1; D remains unclear. Germline V gives CDR1 SGHNT, CDR2 YENEEA. Trimming pared 3 bases from V and 0 bases from J, leaving 8 bases between. This CDR3 spans 14 amino acids.

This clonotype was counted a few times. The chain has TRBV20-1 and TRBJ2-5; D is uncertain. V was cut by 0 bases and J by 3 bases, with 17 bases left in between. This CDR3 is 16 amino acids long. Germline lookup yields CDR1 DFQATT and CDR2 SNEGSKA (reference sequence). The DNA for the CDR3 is TGCAGTGCTAGAGATCTTTGGGCCAGTGCTGAAGAGACCCAGTACTTC. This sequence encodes CSARDLWASAEETQYF.

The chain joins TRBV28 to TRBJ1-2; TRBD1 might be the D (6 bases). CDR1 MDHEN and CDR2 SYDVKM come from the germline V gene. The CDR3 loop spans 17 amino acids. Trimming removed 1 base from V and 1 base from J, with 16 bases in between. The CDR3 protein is CASSLSLSQGVNYGYTF. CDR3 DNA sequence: TGTGCCAGCAGTTTATCCCTATCACAGGGCGTTAACTATGGCTACACCTTC.

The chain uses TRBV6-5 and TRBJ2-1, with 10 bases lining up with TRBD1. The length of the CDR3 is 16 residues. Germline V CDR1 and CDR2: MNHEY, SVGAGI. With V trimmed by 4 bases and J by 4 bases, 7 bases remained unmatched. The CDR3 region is CASSLGTGEDYNEQFF. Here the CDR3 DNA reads TGTGCCAGCAGTTTAGGGACAGGGGAGGATTACAATGAGCAGTTCTTC.

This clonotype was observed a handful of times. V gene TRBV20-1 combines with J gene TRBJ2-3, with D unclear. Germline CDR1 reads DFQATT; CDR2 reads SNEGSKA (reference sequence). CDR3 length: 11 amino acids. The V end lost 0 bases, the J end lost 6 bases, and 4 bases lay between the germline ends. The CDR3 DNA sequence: TGCAGTGCTAGAGATGCGGATACGCAGTATTTT. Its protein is CSARDADTQYF.

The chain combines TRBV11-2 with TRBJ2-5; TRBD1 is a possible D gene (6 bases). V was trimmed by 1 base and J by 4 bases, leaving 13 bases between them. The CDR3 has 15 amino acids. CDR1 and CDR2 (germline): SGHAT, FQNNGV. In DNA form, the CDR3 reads TGTGCCAGCAGCTTAGGGCAGGGGCCTCCAGAGACCCAGTACTTC. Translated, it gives CASSLGQGPPETQYF.

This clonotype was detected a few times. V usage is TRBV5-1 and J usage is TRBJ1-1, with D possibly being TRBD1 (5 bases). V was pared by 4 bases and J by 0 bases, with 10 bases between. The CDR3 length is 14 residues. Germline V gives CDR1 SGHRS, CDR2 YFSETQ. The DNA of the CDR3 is TGCGCCAGCAGCCACGGGACTCTGAACACTGAAGCTTTCTTT. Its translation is CASSHGTLNTEAFF.

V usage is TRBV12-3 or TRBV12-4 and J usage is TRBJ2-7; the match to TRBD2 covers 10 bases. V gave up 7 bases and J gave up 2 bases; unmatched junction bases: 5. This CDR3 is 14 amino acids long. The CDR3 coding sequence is TGTGCCAGCACTCCCGGGACTAGCGCCTACGAGCAGTACTTC. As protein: CASTPGTSAYEQYF.

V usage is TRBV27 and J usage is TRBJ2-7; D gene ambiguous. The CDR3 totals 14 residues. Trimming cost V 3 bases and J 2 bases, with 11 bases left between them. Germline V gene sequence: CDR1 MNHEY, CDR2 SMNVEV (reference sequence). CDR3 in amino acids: CASSFGNPPYEQYF. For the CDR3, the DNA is TGTGCCAGCAGTTTTGGTAATCCTCCCTACGAGCAGTACTTC.